These T cell receptor beta chains were read from a single sample in a study of cytomegalovirus exposure and HLA in healthy donors. Sequencing used immunoSEQ multiplex PCR; TCRdb keeps in-frame clones, though not all of them. The sample carries 150,000 or so clones, less than 85% recorded once. The sequenced sample was PBMCs. Receptors were obtained from a male donor in good health and CMV-seronegative. Both conserved end residues are part of each CDR3. Fields, in order: V gene, clone size, D gene, J gene, CDR3 protein, CDR3 DNA. The D gene is left open where the match is weak. Not all rows give a size; the values are once, few, many and, for expanded clones, a class.

TRBV5-1	few	TRBD1	TRBJ1-2	CASSAGQGKYGYTF	TGCGCCAGCAGCGCGGGACAGGGGAAATATGGCTACACCTTC
TRBV5-1	-	-	TRBJ2-2	CASSPSPIGGAGELFF	TGCGCCAGCAGCCCCTCCCCGATAGGGGGGGCCGGGGAGCTGTTTTTT
TRBV7-9	-	-	TRBJ2-7	CASGRDMGYEQYF	TGTGCCAGCGGAAGGGACATGGGGTACGAGCAGTACTTC
TRBV28	-	TRBD2	TRBJ2-1	CASSPTSGSVYNEQFF	TGTGCCAGCAGTCCGACTAGCGGGAGCGTATACAATGAGCAGTTCTTC
TRBV19	-	-	TRBJ1-5	CASSIEGALYSNQPQHF	TGTGCCAGTAGTATAGAGGGGGCACTTTATAGCAATCAGCCCCAGCATTTT
TRBV7-9	-	-	TRBJ2-7	CSSSSTGPTYEQYF	TGTTCCAGCAGCTCGACAGGACCCACCTACGAGCAGTACTTC
TRBV10-3	once	TRBD2	TRBJ2-3	CAISASGGASTDTQYF	TGTGCCATCAGTGCCTCCGGGGGGGCGAGCACAGATACGCAGTATTTT
TRBV6-5	-	TRBD1	TRBJ1-1	CASSDGTGVAEAFF	TGTGCCAGCAGTGACGGGACAGGGGTTGCTGAAGCTTTCTTT
TRBV19	few	TRBD1	TRBJ2-3	CASSKGQAYTDTQYF	TGTGCCAGTAGTAAGGGACAGGCGTACACAGATACGCAGTATTTT
TRBV11-2	-	TRBD1	TRBJ1-4	CASSERNTGAPNEKLFF	TGTGCCAGCAGCGAACGGAATACAGGGGCTCCAAATGAAAAACTGTTTTTT
TRBV6-5	few	TRBD2	TRBJ2-3	CASKERGPSTDTQYF	TGTGCCAGCAAGGAGCGGGGCCCAAGCACAGATACGCAGTATTTT
TRBV27	-	-	TRBJ2-3	CATAQAGMGTDTQYF	TGTGCCACCGCCCAGGCGGGGATGGGCACAGATACGCAGTATTTT
TRBV5-6	-	-	TRBJ1-5	CASSLGRDQPQHF	TGTGCCAGCAGCTTGGGGAGAGACCAGCCCCAGCATTTT
TRBV19	once	TRBD1	TRBJ1-2	CASSAAGTVYGYTF	TGTGCCAGTAGTGCGGCCGGGACAGTGTATGGCTACACCTTC
TRBV10-3	-	TRBD2	TRBJ2-5	CAISESRTSAYQETQYF	TGTGCCATCAGTGAGTCCCGGACTAGCGCGTACCAAGAGACCCAGTACTTC
TRBV5-1	-	-	TRBJ2-3	CASSLAGDTQYF	TGCGCCAGCAGCTTGGCAGGAGATACGCAGTATTTT
TRBV19	few	TRBD1	TRBJ1-4	CASTDRANEKLFF	TGTGCCAGTACTGACAGGGCGAATGAAAAACTGTTTTTT
TRBV7-9	-	TRBD1	TRBJ1-1	CASTTQGARNLEAFF	TGTGCCAGTACGACCCAGGGGGCGCGGAATTTGGAAGCTTTCTTT
TRBV27	-	TRBD2	TRBJ2-1	CASTSKLAGGIYNEQFF	TGTGCCAGCACCTCCAAATTAGCGGGAGGGATCTACAATGAGCAGTTCTTC
TRBV2	-	TRBD2	TRBJ2-5	CASISLAGGETQYF	TGTGCCAGCATTTCGCTAGCGGGAGGAGAGACCCAGTACTTC
TRBV9	-	-	TRBJ2-1	CASSVEARGTCNEQFF	TGTGCCAGCAGCGTAGAGGCCAGGGGCACCTGCAATGAGCAGTTCTTC
TRBV9	-	TRBD2	TRBJ2-7	CASSVGGGPLGSYEQYF	TGTGCCAGCAGCGTAGGCGGGGGGCCCCTTGGGAGCTACGAGCAGTACTTC
TRBV18	-	-	TRBJ1-6	CASSPPYRENNSPLHF	TGTGCCAGCTCACCACCTTACAGGGAAAATAATTCACCCCTCCACTTT
TRBV7-3	-	-	TRBJ2-2	CASSLLGGANTGELFF	TGTGCCAGCAGCTTATTGGGCGGGGCGAACACCGGGGAGCTGTTTTTT
TRBV19	-	-	TRBJ1-1	CATRTRMNTEAFF	TGTGCCACCAGGACACGGATGAACACTGAAGCTTTCTTT
TRBV5-6	-	-	TRBJ2-4	CASRRTRGVNIQYF	TGTGCCAGCAGACGGACCAGGGGGGTGAACATTCAGTACTTC
TRBV9	-	TRBD1	TRBJ1-3	CASSEGQAGHTIYF	TGTGCCAGCAGCGAAGGACAGGCTGGCCACACCATATATTTT
TRBV29-1	-	TRBD2	TRBJ2-7	CSVVPRSGSRYEQYF	TGCAGCGTTGTTCCGAGGAGCGGGAGTCGGTACGAGCAGTACTTC
TRBV5-1	-	TRBD2	TRBJ2-2	CASSLGVGGAIGELFF	TGCGCCAGCAGCTTGGGTGTCGGGGGGGCCATCGGGGAGCTGTTTTTT
TRBV30	-	TRBD2	TRBJ2-5	CAWSTRGGRSGRQETQYF	TGTGCCTGGAGTACTCGGGGAGGAAGGAGCGGGAGGCAAGAGACCCAGTACTTC
TRBV2	-	-	TRBJ1-5	CASGGENNQPQHF	TGTGCCAGCGGGGGGGAGAACAATCAGCCCCAGCATTTT
TRBV6-5	once	-	TRBJ2-1	CASAIAAYNEQFF	TGTGCCAGCGCAATAGCGGCCTACAATGAGCAGTTCTTC
TRBV13	-	-	TRBJ2-3	CASSPPGLNTDTQYF	TGTGCCAGCAGCCCCCCAGGCCTGAACACAGATACGCAGTATTTT
TRBV7-9	-	-	TRBJ2-3	CASSSQGPSTDTQYF	TGTGCCAGCAGCTCGCAGGGTCCTAGCACAGATACGCAGTATTTT
TRBV2	-	-	TRBJ1-2	CASSDQGGRGYTF	TGTGCCAGCAGTGACCAGGGAGGTCGTGGCTACACCTTC
TRBV7-3	-	-	TRBJ1-2	CASSSGDGRYGYTF	TGTGCCAGCAGCTCGGGGGACGGCCGCTATGGCTACACCTTC
TRBV2	few	-	TRBJ2-7	CARRDFQTYEQYF	TGTGCCAGAAGGGACTTCCAAACCTACGAGCAGTACTTC